This T cell receptor (beta chain) was retrieved from a study of identical twins. Findings and limits, study-wide: Alpha sequences that were out-of-frame and twin-shared showed an excess of low generation probability. Monozygotic twin pairs showed more out-of-frame TCR alpha sharing than models estimated.

This clonotype was counted between two and nine times. Its antigen is undetermined. Each CDR3 protein is one row after TCRdb ran MiXCR on the 5' RACE reads. The data hold 350,000 or so distinct CDR3 sequences, with approximately 8.8% observed a single time. The germline V and J ends were trimmed by 2 bases and 2 bases, with 12 bases remaining between them. Germline CDR1 MNHEY, CDR2 SVGAGI. The CDR3 has 15 residues. The clonotype was recovered from a woman aged 50 to 60 in good health. The V and J genes are TRBV6-5 and TRBJ1-1; D is uncertain. The sequencing sample was made of naive T cells sorted from blood. CDR3 DNA: TGTGCCAGCAGTTACGGAGGTGGGTCAAACACTGAAGCTTTCTTT. As protein: CASSYGGGSNTEAFF.